One sample yielded the 26 T cell receptor beta chains listed below, sequenced in a study of identical twins. TCRdb re-analysed the 5' RACE reads in MiXCR, keeping a single row per CDR3 protein. Of about 890,000 distinct CDR3 sequences listed, 10% to 15% are singletons. This sample also belongs to another study, concerning yellow fever vaccine responses in identical twins.

The sequenced material came from PBMCs. The source of these receptors is a woman under 30 in good health.

This clonotype was counted between two and nine times. The V call is TRBV7-9, the J call TRBJ1-2; D remains unclear. This CDR3 comprises 14 residues. Germline CDR1 SEHNR, CDR2 FQNEAQ (reference sequence). The V and J ends lost 5 bases and 2 bases respectively, with 12 bases between them. As DNA, the CDR3 is TGTGCCAGCAGCCCGAGCGTGGGGAACTATGGCTACACCTTC. It specifies CASSPSVGNYGYTF.

This clonotype has only a few counts. The rearrangement joins TRBV13 to TRBJ2-4; D uncertain. V was clipped by 4 bases and J by 0 bases, with 10 bases between them. Germline lookup yields CDR1 PRHDT and CDR2 FYEKMQ (reference sequence). The CDR3 sequence is 15 residues long. The CDR3: CASSYQRLAKNIQYF. The CDR3 nucleotides read TGTGCCAGCAGCTACCAGAGACTAGCCAAAAACATTCAGTACTTC.

A few counts support this clonotype. The chain combines TRBV25-1 with TRBJ1-6; D is ambiguous. From germline, CDR1 is MGHDK and CDR2 SYGVNS. The CDR3 loop spans 15 amino acids. Trimming removed 2 bases at V and 7 bases at J, with 12 bases between. DNA of the CDR3: TGTGCCAGCAGTGAACAAGGGCTTAGGAATTCACCCCTCCACTTT. It specifies CASSEQGLRNSPLHF.

The chain is built from TRBV6-5 and TRBJ1-2; the D gene is possibly TRBD1 (5 bases). Trimming left V 2 bases short and J 5 bases short, with 9 bases between. The CDR3 is 13 residues long. CDR1 and CDR2 (germline): MNHEY, SVGAGI. The CDR3 DNA follows: TGTGCCAGCAGTTACGGGACGGATTATGGCTACACCTTC. This sequence encodes CASSYGTDYGYTF.

This clonotype was detected many times. V gene TRBV7-7 combines with J gene TRBJ2-2; the D is unclear. V shed 0 bases and J shed 7 bases, with 6 bases lying between them. CDR1 is SSHAT, CDR2 FNYEAQ, per germline (reference sequence). The CDR3 has 13 residues. The CDR3 sequence is CASSLAGRGELFF. The CDR3 DNA is TGTGCCAGCAGCTTAGCAGGTCGCGGGGAGCTGTTTTTT.

A few counts support this clonotype. CDR3 sequence: CASTPPGRSTGELFF. The CDR3 region has the DNA TGTGCCAGCACCCCTCCTGGGAGGAGCACCGGGGAGCTGTTTTTT. The chain carries TRBV7-2 and TRBJ2-2; D might be TRBD2 (6 bases). Germline CDR1 SGHTA, CDR2 FQGNSA. This CDR3 region has 15 residues. V lost 7 bases, J lost 4 bases, and 16 bases lay in between.

This clonotype has a count of ten or more. The J gene is TRBJ2-5, the V gene TRBV5-1; the D gene is possibly TRBD2 (5 bases). This CDR3 is built from 15 residues. V lost 2 bases to trimming and J lost 1 base, with 12 bases between them. In germline, CDR1 is SGHRS, CDR2 YFSETQ. CDR3 coding DNA: TGCGCCAGCAGCTTCGCTAGCAGTATCCAAGAGACCCAGTACTTC. It encodes CASSFASSIQETQYF.

The chain links TRBV6-5 to TRBJ1-1, with D perhaps TRBD1 (6 bases). Deletions cut 4 bases from V and 4 bases from J, with 16 bases between. The CDR3 length is 15 residues. CDR1 MNHEY and CDR2 SVGAGI come from the germline V gene. DNA for the CDR3: TGTGCCAGCAGTTTCGGGGGGCCAAGTACCACTGAAGCTTTCTTT. This encodes CASSFGGPSTTEAFF.

Remarks on this clonotype: A junction end diverges from the germline sequence, so it may reflect a read error. The CDR3 sequence: CASSFGTSGSNLF. The CDR3 bases are TGTGCCAGCAGTTTTGGGACTAGCGGGAGTAATCTCTTC. The chain uses TRBV12-3 or TRBV12-4 and TRBJ2-1; 14 bases are shared with TRBD2. The length of the CDR3 is 13 residues.

The chain combines TRBV10-3 with TRBJ1-4; 7 bases agree with TRBD1. The CDR3 has 14 residues. CDR1 is ENHRY and CDR2 is SYGVKD in the germline V gene. The V gene end was trimmed by 6 bases and the J gene end by 4 bases; junction bases not matched to a gene: 5. CDR3 in DNA: TGTGCCATCAGCAGGGGGACGGGTAATGAAAAACTGTTTTTT. Its translation: CAISRGTGNEKLFF.

This clonotype was counted between two and nine times. The V call is TRBV28, the J call TRBJ2-1; TRBD2 agrees at 7 bases. V was clipped by 5 bases and J by 10 bases; unmatched bases: 8. The CDR3 runs to 13 residues. Germline-derived CDR1 and CDR2 are MDHEN and SYDVKM. The DNA for the CDR3 is TGTGCCAGCAGTCCCAGCGGGATAGGGGAGCAGTTCTTC. It specifies CASSPSGIGEQFF.

The sample holds a few counts of this clonotype. J is TRBJ1-5 and V is TRBV28; weak D call: TRBD1 (5 bases). The ends were cut back, 8 bases at V and 5 bases at J, with 19 bases in the middle. Germline V lookup: CDR1 MDHEN, CDR2 SYDVKM. This CDR3 is 15 amino acids long. Here the CDR3 DNA reads TGTGCCAGCGCTTCTAGATGGGGACGGCATCAGCCCCAGCATTTT. Amino acids: CASASRWGRHQPQHF.

This clonotype was detected ten times or more. The V gene is TRBV24-1, the J gene TRBJ2-3; the match to TRBD2 covers 7 bases. Looked up from germline, CDR1 is KGHDR and CDR2 is SFDVKD. V lost 9 bases and J lost 3; bases outside the gene matches: 8. The length of the CDR3 is 14 residues. The CDR3 spells CATGLRGETDTQYF. The CDR3 nucleotides are TGTGCCACCGGACTCCGGGGGGAGACAGATACGCAGTATTTT.

A few counts support this clonotype. This chain uses TRBV11-2 with TRBJ2-7; D call uncertain. CDR3 length: 13 amino acids. Germline CDR1 and CDR2: SGHAT and FQNNGV. V lost 2 bases, J lost 3 bases, and 8 bases lay in between. The CDR3: CASSLIVIYEQYF. The CDR3 nucleotides read TGTGCCAGCAGCTTAATCGTGATCTACGAGCAGTACTTC.

This clonotype was seen a few times. J is TRBJ2-5 and V is TRBV7-2, with 8 bases matching TRBD1. Germline CDR1 and CDR2: SGHTA and FQGNSA. V dropped 5 bases and J dropped 4; count of bases not matched to a gene: 9. The CDR3 is 15 residues long. The CDR3 DNA follows: TGTGCCAGCAGCACACTCCGGGACAGGCGAGAGACCCAGTACTTC. The encoded protein is CASSTLRDRRETQYF.

The chain recombines TRBV4-2 with TRBJ2-1, with TRBD1 identical over 9 bases. The CDR3 is 14 amino acids. Looked up from germline, CDR1 is LGHNA and CDR2 is YNFKEQ. V lost 3 bases and J lost 7; bases outside the gene matches: 4. CDR3 loop: CASSQGTGKNEQFF. The CDR3 nucleotides are TGTGCCAGCAGCCAGGGGACAGGGAAGAATGAGCAGTTCTTC.

This chain joins TRBV28 and TRBJ1-1, with TRBD1 identical over 8 bases. V trimming: 1 base; J trimming: 5 bases; junction bases outside the gene matches: 6. Germline assignment: CDR1 MDHEN and CDR2 SYDVKM. This CDR3 spans 15 amino acids. The CDR3 sequence: CASSLLTGGVTEAFF. CDR3 nucleotide sequence: TGTGCCAGCAGTTTATTAACAGGGGGGGTTACTGAAGCTTTCTTT.

The genes are TRBV28 and TRBJ1-1, with 7 bases matching TRBD1. CDR1 and CDR2 (germline): MDHEN, SYDVKM. The CDR3 runs to 14 residues. The V and J ends lost 7 bases and 0 bases, in that order; junction bases with no gene match: 5. CDR3 protein: CASIRTGLNTEAFF. CDR3 bases: TGTGCCAGCATACGGACAGGCTTGAACACTGAAGCTTTCTTT.

This chain links TRBV4-2 with TRBJ2-2; perhaps TRBD2 as D (7 bases). The germline V and J ends were trimmed by 0 bases and 7 bases, with 18 bases remaining between them. CDR3 size: 17 residues. Germline CDR1 reads LGHNA; CDR2 reads YNFKEQ. CDR3 bases: TGTGCCAGCAGCCAAGAGTTGTTGCGGGGGCCGGGCGGGGAGCTGTTTTTT. It yields the protein CASSQELLRGPGGELFF.

The rearrangement links TRBV5-1 to TRBJ2-6, with a possible D match to TRBD2 (6 bases). The V end lost 1 base, the J end lost 0 bases, and 14 bases lay between the germline ends. This CDR3 has 18 residues. Germline V gene sequence: CDR1 SGHRS, CDR2 YFSETQ. DNA for the CDR3: TGCGCCAGCAGCTTGTCGGGAGCGGCGAGCTCTGGGGCCAACGTCCTGACTTTC. Translated: CASSLSGAASSGANVLTF.

In this sample, this clonotype turned up a few times. The chain combines TRBV7-9 with TRBJ1-1, with unresolved D. In germline, CDR1 is SEHNR, CDR2 FQNEAQ (reference sequence). Deletions cut 2 bases from V and 1 base from J, with 14 bases between. The CDR3 has 16 residues. CDR3 region: CASSLIPGRGNTEAFF. As DNA, the CDR3 is TGTGCCAGCAGCTTAATCCCCGGGAGAGGGAACACTGAAGCTTTCTTT.

This clonotype was seen a handful of times. This chain joins TRBV2 and TRBJ2-7; TRBD1 matches 9 bases. Trimming took 6 bases from V and 5 from J; bases not matched to a gene: 14. The CDR3 loop spans 16 amino acids. CDR1 is SNHLY, CDR2 FYNNEI, per germline. The CDR3 DNA reads as TGTGCCAGCAGCCCGGACGGGACAGGGCCCCTCCACGAGCAGTACGTC. This codes for CASSPDGTGPLHEQYV.

Many counts were recorded for this clonotype. The chain has TRBV20-1 and TRBJ1-1; TRBD1 is a possible D gene (6 bases). This CDR3 has 13 amino acids. Germline lookup yields CDR1 DFQATT and CDR2 SNEGSKA (reference sequence). Trimming left V 5 bases short and J 4 bases short, with 14 bases between. CDR3 loop: CSAGGGPSTEAFF. The CDR3 DNA follows: TGCAGTGCTGGGGGGGGGCCGAGCACTGAAGCTTTCTTT.

There are many counts of this clonotype. V usage is TRBV5-1 and J usage is TRBJ2-2; TRBD1 is a possible D gene (5 bases). CDR3 length equals 18 residues. Germline assignment: CDR1 SGHRS and CDR2 YFSETQ. Trimming took 4 bases from V and 3 from J, leaving 22 bases between them. This chain's CDR3 is CASSPRTSILSYTGELFF. CDR3 nucleotides: TGCGCCAGCAGCCCCCGGACATCTATCCTTTCTTACACCGGGGAGCTGTTTTTT.

The chain is built from TRBV6-5 and TRBJ2-4, with D perhaps TRBD2 (5 bases). The V end lost 4 bases, the J end lost 6 bases, and 16 bases lay between the germline ends. Germline assignment: CDR1 MNHEY and CDR2 SVGAGI. There are 15 residues in the CDR3. The CDR3 DNA is TGTGCCAGCAGTTCCGCCGCGGGCCTAGTAAACATTCAGTACTTC. It is translated as CASSSAAGLVNIQYF.

The chain carries TRBV6-4 and TRBJ2-2; weak D call: TRBD2 (5 bases). Germline loops: CDR1 MRHNA, CDR2 SNTAGT. Trimming pared 7 bases from V and 1 base from J, leaving 16 bases between. The CDR3 spans 16 residues. Written as DNA, the CDR3 is TGTGCCAGCACATTTCTTGACGAGGGGAACACCGGGGAGCTGTTTTTT. Translation gives CASTFLDEGNTGELFF.